This TCR beta chain was sequenced for a study of T cell changes during pregnancy in multiple sclerosis. Germline assignment: CDR1 ENHRY and CDR2 SYGVKD. J gave up 5 bases and V 2 bases, and 4 bases lay outside the gene matches. This CDR3 has 14 residues. Sequencing was performed with immunoSEQ multiplex PCR; in TCRdb, only in-frame clones are kept and a portion is missing. The table has some 80,000 clones, 80% to 90% seen once. The chain couples TRBV10-3 to TRBJ2-3, with 7 positions matching TRBD1. This clonotype was sampled from a female donor in good health, enrolled as a control in a pregnancy study. The source material was peripheral blood, sampled in the first trimester of pregnancy. The CDR3 DNA is TGTGCCATCAGTGAGGACAGGGTTATAGATACGCAGTATTTT. Translating it yields CAISEDRVIDTQYF.